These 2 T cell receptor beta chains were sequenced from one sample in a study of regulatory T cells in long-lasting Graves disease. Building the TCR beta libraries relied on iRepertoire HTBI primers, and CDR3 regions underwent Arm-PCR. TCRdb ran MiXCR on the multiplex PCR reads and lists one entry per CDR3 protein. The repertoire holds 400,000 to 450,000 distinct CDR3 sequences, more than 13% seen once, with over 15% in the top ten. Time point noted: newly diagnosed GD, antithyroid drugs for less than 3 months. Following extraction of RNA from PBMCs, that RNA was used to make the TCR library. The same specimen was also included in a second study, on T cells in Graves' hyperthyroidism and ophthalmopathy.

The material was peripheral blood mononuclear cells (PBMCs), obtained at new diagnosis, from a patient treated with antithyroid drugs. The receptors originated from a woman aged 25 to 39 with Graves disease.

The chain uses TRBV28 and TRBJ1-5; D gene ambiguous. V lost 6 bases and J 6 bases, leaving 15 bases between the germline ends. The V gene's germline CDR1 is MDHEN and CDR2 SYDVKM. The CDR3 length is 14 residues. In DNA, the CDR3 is TGTGCCAGCAGGACCTTTAGCGTGGGTCAGCCCCAGCATTTT. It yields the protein CASRTFSVGQPQHF.

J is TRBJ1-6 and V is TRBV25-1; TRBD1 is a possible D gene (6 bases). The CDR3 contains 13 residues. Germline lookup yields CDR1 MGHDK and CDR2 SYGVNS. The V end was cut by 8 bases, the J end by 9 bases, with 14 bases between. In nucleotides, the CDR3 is TGTGCCAGCCGCGGGGACAAGTTTTCACCCCTCCACTTT. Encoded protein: CASRGDKFSPLHF.